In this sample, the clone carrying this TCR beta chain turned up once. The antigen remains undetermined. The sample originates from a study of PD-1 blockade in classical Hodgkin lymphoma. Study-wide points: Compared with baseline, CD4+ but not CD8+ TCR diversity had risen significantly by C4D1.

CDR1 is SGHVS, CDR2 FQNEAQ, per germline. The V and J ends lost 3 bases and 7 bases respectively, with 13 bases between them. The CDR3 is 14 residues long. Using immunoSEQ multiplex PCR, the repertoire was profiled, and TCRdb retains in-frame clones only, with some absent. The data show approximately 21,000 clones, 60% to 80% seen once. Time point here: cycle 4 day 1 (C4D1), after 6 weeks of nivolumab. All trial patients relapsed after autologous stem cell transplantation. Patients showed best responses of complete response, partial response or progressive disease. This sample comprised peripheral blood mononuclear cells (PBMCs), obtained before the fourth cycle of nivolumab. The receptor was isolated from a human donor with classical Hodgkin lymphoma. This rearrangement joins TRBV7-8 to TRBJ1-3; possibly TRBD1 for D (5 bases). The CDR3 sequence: CASSFSSGTNTIYF. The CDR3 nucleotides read TGTGCCAGCAGCTTCTCTTCCGGGACGAACACCATATATTTT.